The 30 T cell receptor beta chains below all came from one sample that was sequenced in a study of cytomegalovirus exposure and HLA in healthy donors. It was with 60 Vbeta and 13 Jbeta primers that the PCR ran. Some clones are missing from TCRdb's copy, which holds only in-frame ones; the method was immunoSEQ multiplex PCR. This repertoire shows tens of thousands of clones, roughly four fifths found once; its top ten account for 1.5% to 2%. The sequencing sample was made of PBMCs. These receptors were obtained from a man between 18 and 29 years old in good health and CMV-seronegative.

The chain has TRBV5-1 and TRBJ2-1; D gene ambiguous. Trimming cost V 0 bases and J 5 bases, with 12 bases left between them. This CDR3 is built from 15 residues. Germline values: CDR1 SGHRS, CDR2 YFSETQ. CDR3 region: CASSLGLKVNNEQFF. The CDR3 DNA reads TGCGCCAGCAGCTTGGGACTTAAAGTTAACAATGAGCAGTTCTTC.

This clone was seen only once. The chain carries TRBV30 and TRBJ2-3; D is possibly TRBD2 (7 bases). The CDR3 has 13 amino acids. V was pared by 4 bases and J by 1 base, with 9 bases between. Germline V lookup: CDR1 GTSNPN, CDR2 SVGIG (reference sequence). This CDR3 reads CAWTGGRTDTQYF. The CDR3 region has the DNA TGTGCCTGGACGGGGGGCCGCACAGATACGCAGTATTTT.

Note on this clone: Other DNA sequences in this specimen translate into the identical CDR3. The chain uses TRBV5-1 and TRBJ2-7, with D unclear. Trimming pared 4 bases from V and 1 base from J, leaving 6 bases between. The CDR3 has 12 amino acids. Germline assignment: CDR1 SGHRS and CDR2 YFSETQ. The CDR3 nucleotides are TGCGCCAGCAGCCTAAGTTCCTACGAGCAGTACTTC. As protein: CASSLSSYEQYF.

In its sample, this clone was seen a few times. The chain uses TRBV19 and TRBJ1-1, with D unresolved. CDR1 and CDR2 from the germline V gene are LNHDA and SQIVND (reference sequence). The CDR3 has 11 residues. The V end lost 3 bases, the J end lost 4 bases, and 3 bases lay between the germline ends. CDR3 sequence reads: CASSIGTEAFF. CDR3 nucleotides: TGTGCCAGTAGTATCGGCACTGAAGCTTTCTTT.

This chain uses TRBV9 with TRBJ2-3, with 12 bases fitting TRBD2. Per germline, CDR1 SGDLS and CDR2 YYNGEE. J lost 2 bases, V lost 0 bases, and 1 base had no gene match. The CDR3 has 16 amino acids. The CDR3 spells CASSVGTSGNTDTQYF. DNA of the CDR3: TGTGCCAGCAGCGTAGGGACTAGCGGGAACACAGATACGCAGTATTTT.

The chain carries TRBV7-2 and TRBJ1-5; TRBD1 agrees at 8 bases. With 5 bases clipped from V and 4 bases from J, the junction kept 7 bases outside the gene matches. The CDR3 sequence is 15 residues long. Germline V gives CDR1 SGHTA, CDR2 FQGNSA. The CDR3 DNA is TGTGCCAGCAGCAAACCGGGGACAGGAAATCAGCCCCAGCATTTT. Translating gives CASSKPGTGNQPQHF.

V usage is TRBV7-3 and J usage is TRBJ1-1; D is undetermined. The CDR3 loop spans 14 amino acids. The V end lost 2 bases, the J end lost 1 base, and 8 bases lay between the germline ends. Germline V gene sequence: CDR1 SGHTA, CDR2 FQGTGA. The CDR3 reads CASSLEHQNTEAFF. In DNA, the CDR3 is TGTGCCAGCAGCTTAGAACACCAGAACACTGAAGCTTTCTTT.

The V call is TRBV4-3, the J call TRBJ2-7; maybe TRBD1 (5 bases). Germline V gene data show CDR1 as LGHNA and CDR2 as YSLEER. CDR3 size: 13 residues. Deletions cut 2 bases from V and 13 bases from J, with 18 bases between. The CDR3 nucleotides read TGCGCCAGCAGCCAAAGTCAGGACACTCCTTCCTACTTC. Its protein is CASSQSQDTPSYF.

This clone was counted a single time. The rearrangement joins TRBV27 to TRBJ2-1; D not resolved. Trimming pared 3 bases from V and 0 bases from J, leaving 15 bases between. The CDR3 has 17 residues. Germline V gene lookup returns CDR1 MNHEY and CDR2 SMNVEV (reference sequence). CDR3 region: CASSFIAQPSSYNEQFF. The CDR3 DNA reads as TGTGCCAGCAGTTTTATCGCGCAACCGAGCTCCTACAATGAGCAGTTCTTC.

This clone appeared a few times. The rearrangement links TRBV6-1 to TRBJ2-5, with 11 bases matching TRBD2. The germline V gene encodes CDR1 MNHNS and CDR2 SASEGT. V lost 2 bases to trimming and J lost 5 bases; unmatched junction nucleotides: 10. The length of the CDR3 is 17 residues. This CDR3 reads CASSEQASGGPGETQYF. CDR3 nucleotides: TGTGCCAGCAGTGAACAGGCTAGCGGGGGGCCAGGGGAGACCCAGTACTTC.

The chain employs TRBV9 and TRBJ1-3, with TRBD1 matching over 10 bases. Looked up from germline, CDR1 is SGDLS and CDR2 is YYNGEE. V dropped 4 bases and J dropped 4; count of bases not matched to a gene: 8. This CDR3 is built from 16 residues. CDR3 loop: CASSPSGGQGGNTIYF. The CDR3 DNA sequence: TGTGCCAGCAGCCCCTCGGGGGGACAGGGGGGAAACACCATATATTTT.

The chain combines TRBV28 with TRBJ1-5, with TRBD1 matching 8 bases. The J segment lost 5 bases and the V segment lost 3 bases, leaving 9 bases of the junction unmatched. The CDR3 spans 16 residues. Germline V CDR1 and CDR2: MDHEN, SYDVKM. CDR3 nucleotides: TGTGCCAGCAGTTTTTTGACAGGGGTTGACGATCAGCCCCAGCATTTT. It yields the protein CASSFLTGVDDQPQHF.

This sequence joins TRBV4-3 and TRBJ1-2, with a possible D match to TRBD1 (5 bases). Trimming removed 0 bases at V and 8 bases at J, with 13 bases between. Per the germline V gene, CDR1 is LGHNA and CDR2 is YSLEER. This CDR3 contains 14 residues. The chain's CDR3 is CASSQDVSTVGYTF. The CDR3 DNA reads TGCGCCAGCAGCCAAGATGTTTCGACAGTCGGCTACACCTTC.

The chain employs TRBV4-1 and TRBJ1-1; 7 bases are a match to TRBD1. CDR1 is MGHRA and CDR2 is YSYEKL in the germline V gene. The CDR3 is 15 residues long. J gave up 5 bases and V 7 bases, and 13 bases lay outside the gene matches. DNA for the CDR3: TGCGCCAGCACCTCTAAGCAGGGGGGAGCTACTGAAGCTTTCTTT. Its translation: CASTSKQGGATEAFF.

This clone was recorded a few times. The V gene is TRBV5-1, the J gene TRBJ1-1; D call uncertain. Germline V gene data show CDR1 as SGHRS and CDR2 as YFSETQ. Trimming took 0 bases from V and 0 from J, leaving 9 bases between them. CDR3 size: 15 residues. CDR3 coding DNA: TGCGCCAGCAGCTTGGGAGGTAAAATGAACACTGAAGCTTTCTTT. This encodes CASSLGGKMNTEAFF.

CDR3 loop: CASSPPAGPNYNEQFF. CDR3 in DNA: TGTGCCAGCAGCCCTCCAGCGGGACCTAACTACAATGAGCAGTTCTTC. This chain connects TRBV7-8 to TRBJ2-1; 7 bases are shared with TRBD2. The CDR3 covers 16 residues. The germline V gene encodes CDR1 SGHVS and CDR2 FQNEAQ. Unmatched junction bases numbered 10, after V lost 5 bases and J lost 3 bases.

This clone was seen a handful of times. DNA of the CDR3: TGTGCCAGCAGTGCCCGGGACAGCGTTTTGGGCTACACCTTC. This codes for CASSARDSVLGYTF. V usage is TRBV2 and J usage is TRBJ1-2, with 7 bases fitting TRBD1. CDR1 and CDR2 from the germline V gene are SNHLY and FYNNEI. The CDR3 length is 14 residues. Germline trimming cut 4 bases from V and 8 bases from J; bases unmatched to any gene: 10.

V is TRBV4-3 and J is TRBJ2-7; the match to TRBD2 covers 8 bases. In germline, CDR1 is LGHNA, CDR2 YSLEER. The CDR3 has 14 amino acids. J gave up 7 bases and V 3 bases, and 8 bases lay outside the gene matches. The chain's CDR3 is CASSHGRALGEQYF. The CDR3 DNA follows: TGCGCCAGCAGCCACGGGAGGGCCCTCGGTGAGCAGTACTTC.

This clone was seen a handful of times. The CDR3 here is CASSHRTGDTEAFF. The DNA of the CDR3 is TGTGCCAGCAGCCACAGGACAGGGGACACTGAAGCTTTCTTT. The rearrangement uses TRBV4-2 and TRBJ1-1; 9 nucleotides line up with TRBD1. Germline CDR1 LGHNA, CDR2 YNFKEQ. The CDR3 runs to 14 residues. V was pared by 3 bases and J by 3 bases, with 2 bases of the junction left unmatched.

J is TRBJ1-1 and V is TRBV27, with 8 bases aligning to TRBD1. V trimming: 8 bases; J trimming: 1 base; junction bases outside the gene matches: 3. In germline, CDR1 is MNHEY, CDR2 SMNVEV (reference sequence). CDR3 length: 13 residues. CDR3 DNA sequence: TGTGCCAGCGAGGACAGGGCGAACACTGAAGCTTTCTTT. Translated, it gives CASEDRANTEAFF.

V gene TRBV11-3 combines with J gene TRBJ2-1, with 7 bases fitting TRBD2. The junction had 2 bases not matched to a gene; V was cut back by 1 base and J by 2 bases. From germline, CDR1 is SGHNT and CDR2 YENEEA. The CDR3 covers 15 residues. The CDR3 DNA is TGTGCCAGCAGCTTAGCCAGCGGGGCCTACAATGAGCAGTTCTTC. Its protein product is CASSLASGAYNEQFF.

The V and J genes are TRBV10-3 and TRBJ1-2, with D tentatively TRBD1 (6 bases). Per the germline V gene, CDR1 is ENHRY and CDR2 is SYGVKD. The CDR3 sequence is 15 residues long. V dropped 4 bases and J dropped 4 bases, with 16 bases sitting between them. CDR3 amino acids: CAISVSDSQRYGYTF. CDR3 coding DNA: TGTGCCATCAGTGTTTCGGACAGCCAGCGCTATGGCTACACCTTC.

The rearrangement uses TRBV27 and TRBJ2-7, with D perhaps matching TRBD1 (5 bases). In germline, CDR1 is MNHEY, CDR2 SMNVEV (reference sequence). V lost 0 bases to trimming and J lost 2 bases, with 11 bases between them. The CDR3 sequence is 15 residues long. CDR3 in amino acids: CASSLSGVGAYEQYF. In nucleotides, the CDR3 is TGTGCCAGCAGTTTATCTGGGGTAGGGGCCTACGAGCAGTACTTC.

V and J are TRBV28 and TRBJ1-2, with D perhaps TRBD1 (5 bases). Per the germline V gene, CDR1 is MDHEN and CDR2 is SYDVKM. V shed 7 bases and J shed 2 bases, with 14 bases lying between them. The CDR3 is 14 residues long. CDR3 in DNA: TGTGCCAGCACTCAGGGCTCCTCAAACTATGGCTACACCTTC. Translation: CASTQGSSNYGYTF.

V gene TRBV5-1 combines with J gene TRBJ1-4; no clear D. The CDR3 is made up of 13 amino acids. Germline V gene lookup returns CDR1 SGHRS and CDR2 YFSETQ. V was pared by 3 bases and J by 6 bases, with 9 bases between. CDR3: CASSSLRDEKLFF. The CDR3 DNA reads TGCGCCAGCAGCTCCCTCCGCGATGAAAAACTGTTTTTT.

The chain combines TRBV7-2 with TRBJ2-7; weak D call: TRBD1 (6 bases). V dropped 1 base and J dropped 2 bases, with 9 bases sitting between them. The germline CDR1 and CDR2 sequences are SGHTA and FQGNSA. This CDR3 has 14 residues. The CDR3 DNA sequence: TGTGCCAGCAGCTTAGGACAGGCTGCCTACGAGCAGTACTTC. Its translation: CASSLGQAAYEQYF.

The chain carries TRBV28 and TRBJ1-5; TRBD1 might be the D (5 bases). The V end was cut by 3 bases, the J end by 6 bases, with 12 bases between. The CDR3 extends over 14 amino acids. CDR1 and CDR2 from the germline V gene are MDHEN and SYDVKM. The CDR3 DNA reads as TGTGCCAGCAGTTTCCGGGGGAAAGGTCAGCCCCAGCATTTT. Amino acid sequence: CASSFRGKGQPQHF.

The V call is TRBV7-9, the J call TRBJ1-2; D is possibly TRBD1 (6 bases). The CDR3 sequence is 12 residues long. Germline loops: CDR1 SEHNR, CDR2 FQNEAQ (reference sequence). The CDR3 DNA is TGTTCCATCTCTGGGACAAACTATGGCTACACCTTC. Its protein is CSISGTNYGYTF.

This chain connects TRBV5-1 to TRBJ1-6; TRBD1 agrees at 7 bases. Germline lookup yields CDR1 SGHRS and CDR2 YFSETQ. Germline trimming cut 4 bases from V and 6 bases from J; bases unmatched to any gene: 4. The CDR3 contains 14 residues. CDR3 in amino acids: CASSPGTANSPLHF. CDR3 DNA: TGCGCCAGCAGCCCCGGGACAGCTAATTCACCCCTCCACTTT.

J is TRBJ2-6 and V is TRBV30, with 9 nucleotides matching TRBD1. With 5 bases clipped from V and 3 bases from J, the junction kept 14 bases outside the gene matches. CDR3 length: 18 amino acids. Per germline, CDR1 GTSNPN and CDR2 SVGIG (reference sequence). The CDR3: CAWRTNRDRVRGANVLTF. DNA of the CDR3: TGTGCCTGGCGCACCAACCGGGACAGGGTGCGTGGGGCCAACGTCCTGACTTTC.